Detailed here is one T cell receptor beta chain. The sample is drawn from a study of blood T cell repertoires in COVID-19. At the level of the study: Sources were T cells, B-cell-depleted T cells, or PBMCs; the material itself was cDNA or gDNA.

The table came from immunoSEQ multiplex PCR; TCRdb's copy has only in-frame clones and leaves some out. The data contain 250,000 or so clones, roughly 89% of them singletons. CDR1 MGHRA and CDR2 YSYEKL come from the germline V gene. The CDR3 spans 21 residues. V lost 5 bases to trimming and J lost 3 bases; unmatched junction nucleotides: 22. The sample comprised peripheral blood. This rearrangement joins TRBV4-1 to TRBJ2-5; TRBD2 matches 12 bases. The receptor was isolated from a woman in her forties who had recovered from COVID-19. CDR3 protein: CASSYLTPLLLAGGPEETQYF. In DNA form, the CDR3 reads TGCGCCAGCAGCTACCTGACCCCACTACTTCTAGCGGGGGGGCCCGAAGAGACCCAGTACTTC.